This T cell receptor beta chain was obtained from a study of T cell repertoires in cytomegalovirus infection. Study in general: Both a matching HLA type and CMV infection were indicated by public TCR beta signatures. Study results and caveats: HLA-C-restricted CMV clonotypes gave the most frequent clonotype in two of eight donors.

In the case of this clonotype: What it binds is unknown.

The CDR3 spans 15 residues. CDR1 and CDR2 from the germline V gene are MDHEN and SYDVKM. Trimming removed 5 bases from V and 4 bases from J; junction bases left unmatched: 10. TCRdb reanalysed the reads using MiXCR and keeps one entry per CDR3 protein. The table includes roughly 340,000 distinct CDR3 sequences, approximately 32% detected once. The J gene is TRBJ1-2, the V gene TRBV28; TRBD1 matches at 7 bases. This TCR derives from a human donor in good health (CMV status not recorded). Some clones in this sample may be carry-over from other donors' samples. This material consisted of cultured PBMCs, taken from culture after CMV antigen stimulation. For the CDR3, the DNA is TGTGCCAGCAGTATTGGGACAGTTTCACCCTATGGCTACACCTTC. Translating it yields CASSIGTVSPYGYTF.